Sequencing of this T cell receptor (beta chain) was carried out in a study of T cells after yellow fever vaccination. Study-level background: For low cell numbers, libraries were made with SMART-Seq v4 Ultra Low Input.

V gave up 1 base and J gave up 7 bases; unmatched junction bases: 8. The germline V gene has CDR1 SGHDN and CDR2 FVKESK. The CDR3 loop spans 17 amino acids. This clonotype was seen a few times. Its antigen is not known. One entry per CDR3 protein, called by TCRdb with MiXCR from the 5' RACE reads. The sample includes about 630,000 distinct CDR3 sequences, roughly an eighth seen only once; the top ten take more than 13%. Study-level findings and limits: Subsequent to the booster, the majority of primary-vaccination clones reappeared (around 96% CD4, approximately 90% CD8). Clonotypes found in both CD4 and CD8 compartments made up a small share.

The receptor comes from a man between 25 and 39 years old who received the YFV17D yellow fever vaccine. The sample was PBMCs, taken on the day of the yellow fever booster vaccination. This chain links TRBV14 with TRBJ2-1; 12 nucleotides line up with TRBD2. CDR3 DNA: TGTGCCAGCAGCCAAGGAAGGACTAGCGGGAAATGGAATGAGCAGTTCTTC. Amino acid sequence: CASSQGRTSGKWNEQFF.